The TCR beta chain described here comes from a study of T-cell memory formation after mild COVID-19. Overall study: TCR clusters mostly belonged to single donors. The study, taken as a whole, reports: Prior to infection, memory already included some responding clones, suggesting cross-reactive memory joined. Clones that got smaller from day 15 to 85 had even CD4/CD8, while clones growing later tipped toward CD4+.

This CDR3 has 17 residues. V dropped 0 bases and J dropped 6 bases, with 18 bases sitting between them. Germline V gene lookup returns CDR1 SGHTA and CDR2 FQGTGA. This clonotype appeared a few times. Its matching antigen is unknown. It was 5'RACE with constant-segment primers that produced the TCR alpha and TCR beta cDNA libraries, which carried sample barcodes and UMIs. Via MiXCR, TCRdb re-called the 5' RACE reads, giving one row per CDR3 protein. The profile shows 300,000 to 400,000 distinct CDR3 sequences, more than 15% of them singletons. The source is a young man who had mild COVID-19 (a few samples of this study predate the infection). Cell type and time point are not known. The genes are TRBV7-3 and TRBJ2-1, with D possibly TRBD1 on 5 matching bases. The sequenced material came from PBMCs or a T cell subset sorted from them (not recorded which). In DNA form, the CDR3 reads TGTGCCAGCAGCTTAACGGCGACACGCACCCAGGGCAATGAGCAGTTCTTC. This translates into CASSLTATRTQGNEQFF. Full variable domain (outside the CDR3, taken from reference TRBV7-3 and TRBJ2-1): GAGVSQTPSNKVTEKGKYVELRCDPISGHTALYWYRQSLGQGPEFLIYFQGTGAADDSGLPNDRFFAVRPEGSVSTLKIQRTERGDSAVYLCASSLTATRTQGNEQFFGPGTRLTVL.